This is a list of T cell receptor beta chains from one sample in a study of blood T cell repertoires in COVID-19. Measured with immunoSEQ multiplex PCR; TCRdb has only the in-frame clones, and not every one. The table includes about 310,000 clones, approximately 81% detected once. The source material was PBMCs or T cells enriched from blood (not recorded which). These receptors were obtained from a woman younger than 45 who had been exposed to COVID-19. Both conserved end residues are part of each CDR3. The D gene is left open where the match is weak.

13 TRBV12-3/TRBV12-4 TRBD1 CASSGDRRYEQYF
14 TRBV10-2 . CASSEQEPRNTIYF
19 TRBV28 . CASSSLGGLELWAKNIQYF
16 TRBV7-2 . CASSLVGGASPDTQYF
13 TRBV19 . CASWALAADGYTF
12 TRBV7-2 . CASSQLGEAQYF
14 TRBV5-1 . CASSLGRAQETQYF
13 TRBV9 . CASVSSIDYGYTF
14 TRBV7-9 . CASSFLWGDTEAFF
15 TRBV24-1 TRBD1 CATSERQGAGEKLFF
13 TRBV19 . CASSTFLNQPQHF
17 TRBV5-1 TRBD1 CASSPNPDRVGRETQYF
13 TRBV6-5 . CASSYGSYYGYTF
13 TRBV27 TRBD1 CASSLDRDYEQYF
19 TRBV4-3 TRBD1 CASSQFRITGTGVTDTQYF
11 TRBV30 . CAWTSGYEQYF
18 TRBV24-1 TRBD1 CATSEGTGGSSSGNTIYF
17 TRBV19 . CASSIDLASGSYNEQFF
13 TRBV4-3 . CASSQDKPDTQYF
18 TRBV12-2 . CASRFSSTGQNSGNTIYF
14 TRBV27 . CASSSPGLADTQYF
17 TRBV9 TRBD2 CASSARTSGRVSDTQYF
18 TRBV4-3 TRBD1 CASSQQLLGTGMLYGYTF
16 TRBV7-6 . CASSLADSHSNQPQHF
15 TRBV6-2/TRBV6-3 . CASSYSSLTPYEQYF
17 TRBV10-3 TRBD2 CAITGTSGGASYNEQFF
14 TRBV19 TRBD1 CASSTRQGNGEQFF
15 TRBV6-5 . CASSYFWGQNYGYTF
15 TRBV6-6 . CASSYDSGRGDGYTF
17 TRBV14 . CASSQSGRGTQGETQYF
16 TRBV7-6 TRBD2 CASSFSIPSGRNEQFF
15 TRBV2 . CASIFLAARGNEQFF
12 TRBV6-2/TRBV6-3 . CASSYYGYEQYF
14 TRBV3-1/TRBV3-2 . CASSQDRWEDGYTF
13 TRBV7-8 . CASSLTVDQPQHF
17 TRBV11-2 TRBD2 CASSPGTSALGSETQYF
14 TRBV7-6 . CASSTIRGNTEAFF
13 TRBV24-1 . CATSEPGTDTQYF
17 TRBV9 TRBD1 CASSVGPGQGKNTEAFF
16 TRBV6-2/TRBV6-3 TRBD2 CASSFRGLGFAGELFF
12 TRBV24-1 TRBD1 CATWDRGFGYTF
16 TRBV10-2 . CASSEFLGVLNTEAFF
14 TRBV30 . CAWSIGGDTDTQYF
12 TRBV12-3/TRBV12-4 . CASVLGNTEAFF
15 TRBV4-1 TRBD2 CASSQEPGGSYEQYF
17 TRBV4-1 TRBD1 CASSPVLGQGNNYGYTF
16 TRBV5-1 . CASSSGLQIDNSPLHF
14 TRBV5-1 TRBD2 CASSSSGGYNEQFF
15 TRBV5-1 TRBD2 CASSLDAGVYNEQFF
15 TRBV19 TRBD2 CASRAIAGPTGELFF
15 TRBV29-1 TRBD1 CSATGQGARNTEAFF
13 TRBV7-2 TRBD1 CASSSDRGQGYTF
16 TRBV9 . CASSSGTPVMNTEAFF
13 TRBV27 . CASRTGLQQPQHF
15 TRBV28 TRBD1 CASSLGGQGNTEAFF
12 TRBV12-3/TRBV12-4 . CASTAGGQPQHF